A selection of T cell receptor beta chains follows, all from one sample in a study of cytomegalovirus exposure and HLA in healthy donors. The assay was immunoSEQ multiplex PCR, and TCRdb's table has in-frame clones only and misses some. The sample records approximately 140,000 clones, 80% being singletons. Sequences were obtained from PBMCs. The receptors derive from a young man in good health and CMV-seronegative. CDR3s include the opening cysteine and the closing phenylalanine or tryptophan. D genes are given only for firm matches.

d_gene	j_gene	v_gene	CDR3aa
NA	TRBJ2-3	TRBV7-9	CASSLASGYNTDTQYF
NA	TRBJ1-1	TRBV6-1	CASSERGTEAFF
NA	TRBJ2-2	TRBV4-2	CASSQTSTGELFF
NA	TRBJ1-4	TRBV7-9	CASSLAQGGDEKLFF
TRBD2	TRBJ2-5	TRBV4-1	CASSQPGGNDQETQYF
TRBD1	TRBJ1-3	TRBV28	CASRDRRKVSGNTIYF
TRBD2	TRBJ2-7	TRBV28	CASRAEWGLAGVDEQYF
TRBD1	TRBJ1-5	TRBV19	CASSLPGQGFQPQHF
NA	TRBJ1-1	TRBV19	CASSTPYRGLTEAFF
NA	TRBJ2-7	TRBV6-1	CASSAEGNGSVDEQYF
TRBD2	TRBJ2-1	TRBV4-2	CASSQGVRAGGLGRNEQFF
NA	TRBJ2-3	TRBV7-9	CASSPENTQYF
TRBD2	TRBJ2-5	TRBV9	CASSVSAGGQETQYF
TRBD1	TRBJ1-3	TRBV5-1	CASSEGQGAGNTIYF
NA	TRBJ2-3	TRBV2	CASSAGTSTDTQYF
TRBD2	TRBJ2-1	TRBV28	CASSSSTSGSSYNEQFF
NA	TRBJ1-3	TRBV4-1	CASSPGGAGNTIYF
NA	TRBJ2-7	TRBV5-8	CASSLVSGNWAYEQYF
TRBD1	TRBJ1-1	TRBV6-6	CASSYSGQATEAFF
TRBD2	TRBJ2-7	TRBV19	CASSIRLAGASEQYF
TRBD1	TRBJ2-7	TRBV5-1	CASSSSGTGGLKQYF
NA	TRBJ1-1	TRBV4-1	CASSQTDRTVNTEAFF
TRBD1	TRBJ2-1	TRBV18	CASSPPDRKHEQFF
TRBD1	TRBJ1-5	TRBV7-8	CASSPSDRASNQPQHF
NA	TRBJ2-3	TRBV4-2	CASTSPETGTDTQYF
NA	TRBJ1-4	TRBV5-1	CASSLVSGATNEKLFF
NA	TRBJ1-1	TRBV27	CASSPFGRPAGTEAFF
NA	TRBJ1-1	TRBV18	CATAAGENTEAFF
TRBD2	TRBJ2-3	TRBV27	CASSLGLAGRLDTQYF
TRBD2	TRBJ2-5	TRBV2	CASSGRLAGGPSQETQYF
NA	TRBJ2-7	TRBV5-6	CASSSLGSYEQYF
NA	TRBJ1-2	TRBV19	CASSIPQGSNYGYTF
TRBD1	TRBJ1-5	TRBV28	CASSSVDRGGYAQHF
NA	TRBJ1-6	TRBV19	CASSIVSVWGHSPLHF
TRBD1	TRBJ1-5	TRBV7-9	CASSLALGQGAMGPQHF
NA	TRBJ1-3	TRBV15	CATSRAYSSGNTIYF
NA	TRBJ1-5	TRBV6-1	CASSDWGDQPQHF
TRBD1	TRBJ1-1	TRBV7-3	CASSKGAGTEAFF
NA	TRBJ1-6	TRBV6-5	CASSYSAGNSPLHF
NA	TRBJ2-1	TRBV28	CASSAPGLSYNEQFF
TRBD1	TRBJ1-2	TRBV27	CASSPGQGYGYTF
NA	TRBJ1-2	TRBV6-5	CASSPSGGYGYTF
NA	TRBJ1-1	TRBV28	CASSLRPAGNTEAFF
NA	TRBJ1-1	TRBV6-5	CASSYKGAWVF
NA	TRBJ2-7	TRBV7-9	CASSLGEGEQYF
TRBD1	TRBJ2-3	TRBV5-4	CASSLDRGLQSYTQYF
TRBD1	TRBJ2-7	TRBV12-5	CASGYGTGAYEQYF
NA	TRBJ2-1	TRBV11-3	CASSESGVYNEQFF
TRBD1	TRBJ2-7	TRBV25-1	CASSEWPGQPIYEQYF
TRBD1	TRBJ2-7	TRBV4-3	CASSQENRGPYEQYF
TRBD1	TRBJ1-2	TRBV15	CATSPGQGLYGYTF
TRBD2	TRBJ2-3	TRBV11-2	CASSLVGLAGTDTQYF
NA	TRBJ1-5	TRBV28	CASSLLNQPQHF
NA	TRBJ2-5	TRBV7-2	CASSGVGTRGKTQYF
NA	TRBJ1-2	TRBV6-5	CASSYGSGDYTF
TRBD1	TRBJ2-2	TRBV7-8	CASSPFLNRGLTNTGELFF
TRBD1	TRBJ2-7	TRBV5-1	CASSAGSGGITYEQYF